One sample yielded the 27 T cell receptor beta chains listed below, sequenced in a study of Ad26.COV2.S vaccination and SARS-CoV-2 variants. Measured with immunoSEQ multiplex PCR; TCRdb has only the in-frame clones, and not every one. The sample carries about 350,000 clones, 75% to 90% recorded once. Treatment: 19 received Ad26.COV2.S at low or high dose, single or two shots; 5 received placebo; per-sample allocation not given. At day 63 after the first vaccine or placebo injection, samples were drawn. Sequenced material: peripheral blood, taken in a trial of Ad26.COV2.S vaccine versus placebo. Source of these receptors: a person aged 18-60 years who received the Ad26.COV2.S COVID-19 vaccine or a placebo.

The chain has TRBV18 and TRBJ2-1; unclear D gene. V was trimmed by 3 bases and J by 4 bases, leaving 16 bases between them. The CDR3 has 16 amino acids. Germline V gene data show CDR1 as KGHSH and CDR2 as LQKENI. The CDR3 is CASSPIRTDKYNEQFF. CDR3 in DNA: TGTGCCAGCTCACCGATCAGGACGGATAAATACAATGAGCAGTTCTTC.

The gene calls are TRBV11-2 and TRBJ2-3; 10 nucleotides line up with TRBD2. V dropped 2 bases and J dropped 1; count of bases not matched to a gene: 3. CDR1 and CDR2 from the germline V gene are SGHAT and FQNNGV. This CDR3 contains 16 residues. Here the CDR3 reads CASSLSGGAGTDTQYF. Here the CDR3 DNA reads TGTGCCAGCAGCTTAAGCGGGGGGGCCGGCACAGATACGCAGTATTTT.

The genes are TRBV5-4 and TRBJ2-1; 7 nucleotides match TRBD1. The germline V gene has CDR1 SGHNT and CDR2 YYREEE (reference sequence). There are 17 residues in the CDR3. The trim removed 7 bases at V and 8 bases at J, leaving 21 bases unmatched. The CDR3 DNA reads TGTGCCAGCGGTTCGGGCATACGGGACAGATCTCGCGATGAGCAGTTCTTC. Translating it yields CASGSGIRDRSRDEQFF.

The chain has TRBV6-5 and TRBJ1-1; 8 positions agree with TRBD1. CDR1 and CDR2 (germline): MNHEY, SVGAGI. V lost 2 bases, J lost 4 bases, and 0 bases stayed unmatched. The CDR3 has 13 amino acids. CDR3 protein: CASSYDRGTEAFF. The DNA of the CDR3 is TGTGCCAGCAGTTACGACAGGGGCACTGAAGCTTTCTTT.

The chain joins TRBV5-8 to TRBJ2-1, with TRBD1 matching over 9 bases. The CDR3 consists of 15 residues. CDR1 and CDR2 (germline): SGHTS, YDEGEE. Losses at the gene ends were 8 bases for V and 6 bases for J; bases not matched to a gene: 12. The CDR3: CASQLQGAVINEQFF. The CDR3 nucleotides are TGTGCCAGTCAGTTACAGGGGGCAGTGATCAATGAGCAGTTCTTC. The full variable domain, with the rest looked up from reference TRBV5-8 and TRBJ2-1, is EAGVTQSPTHLIKTRGQQATLRCSPISGHTSVYWYQQALGLGLQFLLWYDEGEERNRGNFPPRFSGRQFPNYSSELNVNALELEDSALYLCASQLQGAVINEQFFGPGTRLTVL.

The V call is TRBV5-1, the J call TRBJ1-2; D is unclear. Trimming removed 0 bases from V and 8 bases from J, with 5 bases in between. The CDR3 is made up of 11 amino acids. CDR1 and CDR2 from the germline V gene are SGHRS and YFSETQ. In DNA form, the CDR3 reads TGCGCCAGCAGCTTGGCCTCAGGCTACACCTTC. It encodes CASSLASGYTF.

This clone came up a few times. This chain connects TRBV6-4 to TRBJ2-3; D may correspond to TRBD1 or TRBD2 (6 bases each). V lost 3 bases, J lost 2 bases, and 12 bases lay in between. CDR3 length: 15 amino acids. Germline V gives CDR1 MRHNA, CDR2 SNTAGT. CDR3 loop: CASSERGEPTDTQYF. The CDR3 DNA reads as TGTGCCAGCAGTGAAAGGGGGGAGCCCACAGATACGCAGTATTTT.

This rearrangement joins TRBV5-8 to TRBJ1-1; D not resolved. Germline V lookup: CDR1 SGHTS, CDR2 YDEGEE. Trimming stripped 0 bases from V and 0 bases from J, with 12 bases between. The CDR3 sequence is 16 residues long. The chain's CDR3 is CASSLVEGSMNTEAFF. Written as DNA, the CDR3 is TGTGCCAGCAGCTTGGTGGAGGGAAGCATGAACACTGAAGCTTTCTTT.

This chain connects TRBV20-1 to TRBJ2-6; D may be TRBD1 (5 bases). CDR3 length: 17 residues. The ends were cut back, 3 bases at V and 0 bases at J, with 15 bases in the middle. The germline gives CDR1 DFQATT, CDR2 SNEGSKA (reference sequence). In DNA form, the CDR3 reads TGCAGTGCTAGTCAGCCGACAGTTGTCTCTGGGGCCAACGTCCTGACTTTC. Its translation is CSASQPTVVSGANVLTF.

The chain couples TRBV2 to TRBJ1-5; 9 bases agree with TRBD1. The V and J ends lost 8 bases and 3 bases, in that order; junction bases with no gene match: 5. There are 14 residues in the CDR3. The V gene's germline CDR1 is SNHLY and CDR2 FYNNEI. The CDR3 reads CASGQGNPNQPQHF. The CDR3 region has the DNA TGTGCCAGCGGACAGGGGAACCCCAATCAGCCCCAGCATTTT.

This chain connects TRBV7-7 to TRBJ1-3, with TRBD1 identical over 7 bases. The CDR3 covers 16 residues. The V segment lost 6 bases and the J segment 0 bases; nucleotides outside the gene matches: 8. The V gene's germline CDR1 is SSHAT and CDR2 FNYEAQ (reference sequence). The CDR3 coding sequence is TGTGCCAGCAGTCCCGGGACAGCCTTCTCTGGAAACACCATATATTTT. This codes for CASSPGTAFSGNTIYF.

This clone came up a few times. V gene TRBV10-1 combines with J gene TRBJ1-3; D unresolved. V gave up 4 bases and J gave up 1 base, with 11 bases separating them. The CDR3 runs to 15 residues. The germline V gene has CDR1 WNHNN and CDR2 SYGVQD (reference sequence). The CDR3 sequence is CASSGSVPSGNTIYF. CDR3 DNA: TGCGCCAGCAGTGGATCGGTTCCTTCTGGAAACACCATATATTTT.

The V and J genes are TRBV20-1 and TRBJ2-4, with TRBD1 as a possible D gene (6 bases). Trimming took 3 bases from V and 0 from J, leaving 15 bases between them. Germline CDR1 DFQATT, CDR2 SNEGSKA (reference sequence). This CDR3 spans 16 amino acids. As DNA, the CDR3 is TGCAGTGCTAGTGACCGACAGGCTCTAGCCAAAAACATTCAGTACTTC. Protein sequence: CSASDRQALAKNIQYF.

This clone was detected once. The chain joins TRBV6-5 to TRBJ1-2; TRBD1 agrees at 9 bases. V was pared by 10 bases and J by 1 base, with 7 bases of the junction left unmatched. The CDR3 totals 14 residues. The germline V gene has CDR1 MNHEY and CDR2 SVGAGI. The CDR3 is CAITQGALNYGYTF. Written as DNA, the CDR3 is TGTGCCATCACACAGGGGGCCCTTAACTATGGCTACACCTTC.

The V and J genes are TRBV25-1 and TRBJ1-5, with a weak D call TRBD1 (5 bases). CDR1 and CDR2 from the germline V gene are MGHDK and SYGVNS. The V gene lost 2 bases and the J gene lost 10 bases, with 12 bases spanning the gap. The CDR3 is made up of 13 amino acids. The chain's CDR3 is CASSENDRGPQHF. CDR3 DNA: TGTGCCAGCAGTGAAAACGACAGAGGACCCCAGCATTTT.

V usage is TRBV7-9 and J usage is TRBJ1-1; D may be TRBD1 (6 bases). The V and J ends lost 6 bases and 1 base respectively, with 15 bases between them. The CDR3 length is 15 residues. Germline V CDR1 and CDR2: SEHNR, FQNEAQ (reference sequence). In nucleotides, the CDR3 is TGTGCCAGCAGTCACCTACAGGGAACGAACACTGAAGCTTTCTTT. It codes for CASSHLQGTNTEAFF.

The CDR3: CASSIDIQAEAFF. CDR3 DNA sequence: TGTGCCAGCAGCATTGATATTCAGGCTGAAGCTTTCTTT. The chain uses TRBV11-1 and TRBJ1-1; D gene uncertain. Trimming shortened V by 5 bases and J by 6 bases, and 13 bases separated the two germline ends. This CDR3 comprises 13 residues. Germline V gene data show CDR1 as SGHAT and CDR2 as FQDESV (reference sequence).

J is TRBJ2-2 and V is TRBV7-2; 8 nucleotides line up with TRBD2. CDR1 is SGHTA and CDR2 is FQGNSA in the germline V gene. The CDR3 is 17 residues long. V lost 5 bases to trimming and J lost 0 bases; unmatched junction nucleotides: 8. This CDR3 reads CASSPSWRGANTGELFF. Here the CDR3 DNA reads TGTGCCAGCAGCCCTTCGTGGCGGGGGGCGAACACCGGGGAGCTGTTTTTT.

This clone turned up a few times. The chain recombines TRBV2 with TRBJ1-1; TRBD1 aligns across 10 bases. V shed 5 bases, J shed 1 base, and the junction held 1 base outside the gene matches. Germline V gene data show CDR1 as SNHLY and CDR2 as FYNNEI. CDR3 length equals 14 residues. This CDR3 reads CASSWTGGNTEAFF. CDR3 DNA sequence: TGTGCCAGCAGTTGGACAGGGGGGAACACTGAAGCTTTCTTT.

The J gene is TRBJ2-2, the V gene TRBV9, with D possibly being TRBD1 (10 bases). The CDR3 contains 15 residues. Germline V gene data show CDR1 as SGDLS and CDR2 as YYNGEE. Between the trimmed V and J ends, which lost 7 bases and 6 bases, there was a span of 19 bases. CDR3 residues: CASRGGDRGPGELFF. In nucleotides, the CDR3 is TGTGCCAGCCGCGGGGGGGACAGGGGCCCCGGGGAGCTGTTTTTT.

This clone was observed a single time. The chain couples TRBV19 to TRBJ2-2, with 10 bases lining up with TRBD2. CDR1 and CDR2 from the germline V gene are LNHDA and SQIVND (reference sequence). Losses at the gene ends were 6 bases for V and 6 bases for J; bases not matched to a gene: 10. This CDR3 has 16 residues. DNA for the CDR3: TGTGCCAGTAGCTCAGTCTCTAGCGGGAGCGCCGGGGAGCTGTTTTTT. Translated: CASSSVSSGSAGELFF. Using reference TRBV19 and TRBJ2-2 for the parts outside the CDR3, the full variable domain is DGGITQSPKYLFRKEGQNVTLSCEQNLNHDAMYWYRQDPGQGLRLIYYSQIVNDFQKGDIAEGYSVSREKKESFPLTVTSAQKNPTAFYLCASSSVSSGSAGELFFGEGSRLTVL.

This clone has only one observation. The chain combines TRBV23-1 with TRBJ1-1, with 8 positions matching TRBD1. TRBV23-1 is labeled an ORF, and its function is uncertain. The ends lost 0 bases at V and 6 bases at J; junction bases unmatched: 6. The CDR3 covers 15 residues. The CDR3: CASSQSRGLFSEAFF. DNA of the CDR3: TGCGCCAGCAGTCAATCCAGGGGGCTGTTTTCTGAAGCTTTCTTT.

CDR3 loop: CASSSPRTVSGYGYTF. The CDR3, as DNA: TGTGCCAGCAGCTCACCACGGACAGTTTCGGGGTATGGCTACACCTTC. This rearrangement joins TRBV11-2 to TRBJ1-2; D possibly corresponds to TRBD1 (6 bases). This CDR3 has 16 amino acids. CDR1 and CDR2 from the germline V gene are SGHAT and FQNNGV. V lost 4 bases, J lost 5 bases, and 20 bases lay in between.

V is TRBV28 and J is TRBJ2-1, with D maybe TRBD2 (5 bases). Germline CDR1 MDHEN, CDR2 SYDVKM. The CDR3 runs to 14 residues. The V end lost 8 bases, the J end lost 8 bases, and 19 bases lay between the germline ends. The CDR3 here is CASSGLGRSHEQFF. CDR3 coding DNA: TGTGCCAGCTCTGGACTTGGAAGAAGTCATGAGCAGTTCTTC.

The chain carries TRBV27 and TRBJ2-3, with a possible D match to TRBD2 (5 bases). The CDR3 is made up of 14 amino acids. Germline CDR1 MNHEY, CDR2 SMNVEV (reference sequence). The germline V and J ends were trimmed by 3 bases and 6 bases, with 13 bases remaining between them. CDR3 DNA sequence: TGTGCCAGCAGTTTTGGCGGGCCAAGGGATACGCAGTATTTT. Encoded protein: CASSFGGPRDTQYF.

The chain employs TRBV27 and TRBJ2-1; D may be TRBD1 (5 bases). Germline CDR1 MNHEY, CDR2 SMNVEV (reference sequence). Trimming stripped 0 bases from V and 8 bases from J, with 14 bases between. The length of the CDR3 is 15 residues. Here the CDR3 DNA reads TGTGCCAGCAGTTTATCCGGGCCAGGGTATGATGAGCAGTTCTTC. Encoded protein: CASSLSGPGYDEQFF.

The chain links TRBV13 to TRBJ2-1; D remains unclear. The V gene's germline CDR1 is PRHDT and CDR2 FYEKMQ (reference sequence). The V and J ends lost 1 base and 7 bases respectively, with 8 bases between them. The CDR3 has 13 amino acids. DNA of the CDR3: TGTGCCAGCAGCTTAGCTAGATCTAATGAGCAGTTCTTC. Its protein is CASSLARSNEQFF.